The rows below give T cell receptor beta chains drawn from one sample of a study of cytomegalovirus exposure and HLA in healthy donors. Sequencing was performed with immunoSEQ multiplex PCR; in TCRdb, only in-frame clones are kept and a portion is missing. This sample has 90,000 to 120,000 clones, with around 72% found just once. Sequenced sample: PBMCs. The receptor set was obtained from a male donor in good health and CMV-seropositive. Each CDR3 is given with its conserved first and last residue. A D gene is named only where the DNA matches it firmly. Clone size is stated in some rows and not others, as once, few, many or a class when expanded.

>.|.|TRBV5-6|TRBJ1-1
TGTGCCAGCAGCTTCGGCAGGGACACTGAAGCTTTCTTT
CASSFGRDTEAFF
>.|TRBD1|TRBV6-1|TRBJ2-5
TGTGCCAGCACCCAGGGGGCCCGGGAGACCCAGTACTTC
CASTQGARETQYF
>.|.|TRBV15|TRBJ1-2
TGTGCCACCAGCAGAGGAGGGCAGGACTATGGCTACACCTTC
CATSRGGQDYGYTF
>.|.|TRBV4-3|TRBJ2-1
TGCGCCAGCAGCCAAGTAGGCTTGGGGAGATCTAATGAGCAGTTCTTC
CASSQVGLGRSNEQFF
>.|.|TRBV18|TRBJ1-2
TGTGCCAGCTCACCAACAGGAGAATATGGCTACACCTTC
CASSPTGEYGYTF
>once|TRBD1|TRBV10-1|TRBJ1-4
TGCGCCAGCAGTTACAGGGGAATGGCTAATGAAAAACTGTTTTTT
CASSYRGMANEKLFF
>.|.|TRBV7-3|TRBJ2-7
TGTGCCAGCAGCTTAACCGGTGGGCCCCGAGCCCCTTTCTACGAGCAGTACTTC
CASSLTGGPRAPFYEQYF
>once|TRBD1|TRBV11-2|TRBJ1-5
TGTGCCAGCAGCTTAGGACAGGGGGCGCATCAGCCCCAGCATTTT
CASSLGQGAHQPQHF
>.|.|TRBV4-1|TRBJ1-2
TGCGCCAGCAGCCAAGAAGAGATTCCGGACTATGGCTACACCTTC
CASSQEEIPDYGYTF
>.|.|TRBV6-1|TRBJ1-5
TGTGCCAGCAGTGAAAACGGGGATCAGCCCCAGCATTTT
CASSENGDQPQHF
>few|.|TRBV25-1|TRBJ1-3
TGTGCCAGCAGTGAATCCCAACAGGGTCCCTCTGGAAACACCATATATTTT
CASSESQQGPSGNTIYF
>few|.|TRBV7-9|TRBJ2-7
TGTGCCAGCAGCGAACAGGTCGCCTACGAGCAGTACTTC
CASSEQVAYEQYF
>once|.|TRBV10-2|TRBJ1-2
TGCGCCAGCAGTGACACCCCCATGCCGAGGATGGCGGGCTACACCTTC
CASSDTPMPRMAGYTF
>.|TRBD1|TRBV6-6|TRBJ1-5
TGTGCCAACGACAGGGACAATCAGCCCCAGCATTTT
CANDRDNQPQHF
>.|.|TRBV5-1|TRBJ2-7
TGCGCCAGCAGCTGGGTTGGGAGCTCCTACGAGCAGTACTTC
CASSWVGSSYEQYF
>.|.|TRBV7-9|TRBJ1-2
TGTGCCAGCAGCCCCCCGGCCCAGGCCTATGGCTACACCTTC
CASSPPAQAYGYTF
>.|.|TRBV30|TRBJ2-1
TGTGCCTGGAGTGTACACAAAGCGGAGGGAATTAATGAGCAGTTCTTC
CAWSVHKAEGINEQFF
>.|TRBD1|TRBV5-5|TRBJ2-7
TGTGCCAGCAGCCCCCGACAGGGGGGATCCTACGAGCAGTACTTC
CASSPRQGGSYEQYF
>once|.|TRBV10-3|TRBJ2-5
TGTGCCATCAGTGAGGACTCGGGGAGCAAGTGGGAGACCCAGTACTTC
CAISEDSGSKWETQYF
>.|TRBD1|TRBV29-1|TRBJ2-3
TGCAGCGTTGAAGCCACGGACAGGGGTCCAGATACGCAGTATTTT
CSVEATDRGPDTQYF
>few|.|TRBV4-1|TRBJ2-1
TGCGCCAGCAGCCAAGATGGGGGGAATGAGCAGTTCTTC
CASSQDGGNEQFF
>.|.|TRBV5-1|TRBJ2-5
TGCGCCAGCAGCTTGGATGGGGGGGCCCAAGAGACCCAGTACTTC
CASSLDGGAQETQYF